This T cell receptor (beta chain) came from a study of a mutant IDH1 vaccine in newly diagnosed glioma. About this clone: Its antigen remains unknown.

Here immunoSEQ multiplex PCR was the method, and the copy in TCRdb shows in-frame clones only, minus some. The sample carries 50,000 to 70,000 clones, around 80% recorded once. The CDR3 loop spans 16 amino acids. CDR1 is ENHRY, CDR2 SYGVKD, per germline. Trimming stripped 11 bases from V and 1 base from J, with 21 bases between. Time point denoted: week 23, last vaccination. Vaccine doses each comprised 300 ug of mutant IDH1 20-mer peptide, with topical imiquimod. The chain has TRBV10-3 and TRBJ2-1, with a tentative D call TRBD1 (7 bases). The sequencing used PBMCs, collected from a glioma patient whose treatment included an IDH1 peptide vaccine. This TCR derives from a woman between 40 and 55 years old with glioma. Some clones in this sample may be carry-over from other donors' samples. The CDR3 coding sequence is TGTGCCTCACAGGGGCGTGGGGGGTTTTCCTACAATGAGCAGTTCTTC. Translating it yields CASQGRGGFSYNEQFF.